This TCR beta chain came from a study of sequential checkpoint blockade in melanoma. TCRdb's table, derived via immunoSEQ multiplex PCR, lists solely in-frame clones and lacks some. Of about 21,000 clones listed, 70% to 90% were seen once; the top ten hold 10%. This clone has a handful of counts. CDR1 and CDR2 from the germline V gene are MGHRA and YSYEKL. The V end lost 0 bases, the J end lost 2 bases, and 16 bases lay between the germline ends. This CDR3 has 17 amino acids. Described treatment: randomized to nivolumab then ipilimumab (arm A) or the reverse (arm B). PBMC sorting kept live CD3+CD8+ cells without CD19 or CD56.

The V and J genes are TRBV4-1 and TRBJ1-2; D not resolved. The material sequenced was CD8+ T cells sorted from blood (inferred from file names), taken from a patient given nivolumab and ipilimumab in sequence. This receptor was taken from a human donor with melanoma. In DNA form, the CDR3 reads TGCGCCAGCAGCCAAGAGAGGGCCAACGGACCCAACTATGGCTACACCTTC. Its protein product is CASSQERANGPNYGYTF.